Below, 31 T cell receptor beta chains from the same sample are listed, as sequenced in a study of blood T cell repertoires in COVID-19. The repertoire was sequenced with immunoSEQ multiplex PCR; TCRdb's copy has only in-frame clones and lacks some. The table records over 200,000 clones, roughly 90% of them present only once. Sequenced input: peripheral blood. The receptors come from a man aged 35-49 years with active or convalescent COVID-19.

The chain has TRBV6-6 and TRBJ2-1; 11 nucleotides match TRBD2. The CDR3 has 15 residues. V lost 6 bases, J lost 2 bases, and 3 bases stayed unmatched. In germline, CDR1 is MNHNY, CDR2 SVGAGI (reference sequence). CDR3 coding DNA: TGTGCCAGCAGGCCGGGACTAGCGGCCTACAATGAGCAGTTCTTC. Its protein product is CASRPGLAAYNEQFF.

The gene calls are TRBV5-1 and TRBJ1-4; 7 nucleotides line up with TRBD1. CDR1 SGHRS and CDR2 YFSETQ come from the germline V gene. The CDR3 is 15 amino acids. V lost 4 bases and J lost 8; bases outside the gene matches: 11. Written as DNA, the CDR3 is TGCGCCAGCAGCATACAGACAGGGCCTAGGGAAAAACTGTTTTTT. Translation: CASSIQTGPREKLFF.

This clone has more than one count but fewer than ten. Written as DNA, the CDR3 is TGCGCCAGCAGCTACGCACAGGGGGTTGTATGGAATCAGCCCCAGCATTTT. Its protein is CASSYAQGVVWNQPQHF. V usage is TRBV5-1 and J usage is TRBJ1-5; 8 bases fit TRBD1. CDR3 length: 17 amino acids. Germline loops: CDR1 SGHRS, CDR2 YFSETQ. The V and J ends lost 3 bases and 4 bases, in that order; junction bases with no gene match: 12.

The chain combines TRBV2 with TRBJ2-2, with TRBD2 identical over 12 bases. V shed 6 bases, J shed 5 bases, and the junction held 7 bases outside the gene matches. CDR1 is SNHLY and CDR2 is FYNNEI in the germline V gene. CDR3 length equals 16 residues. This CDR3 is CASRASGGAGTGELFF. The CDR3 nucleotides are TGTGCCAGCAGGGCTAGCGGGGGGGCCGGTACCGGGGAGCTGTTTTTT.

The rearrangement uses TRBV28 and TRBJ1-5; unclear D gene. Per germline, CDR1 MDHEN and CDR2 SYDVKM. CDR3 length equals 17 residues. V lost 6 bases to trimming and J lost 4 bases, with 22 bases between them. DNA for the CDR3: TGTGCCAGCAGACCCCCGCCCCAGGTATGGTCGAATCAGCCCCAGCATTTT. Translating gives CASRPPPQVWSNQPQHF.

This clone was counted once. This chain links TRBV27 with TRBJ1-3; possibly TRBD1 for D (6 bases). Trimming stripped 2 bases from V and 2 bases from J, with 13 bases between. This CDR3 is 16 amino acids long. Germline-derived CDR1 and CDR2 are MNHEY and SMNVEV (reference sequence). The CDR3 nucleotides are TGTGCCAGCAGTTTAAGTTTGGGGGCCCCTGGAAACACCATATATTTT. It yields the protein CASSLSLGAPGNTIYF.

The gene calls are TRBV27 and TRBJ2-7, with 11 bases identical to TRBD1. The CDR3 is made up of 14 amino acids. The germline gives CDR1 MNHEY, CDR2 SMNVEV (reference sequence). V lost 6 bases to trimming and J lost 2 bases; unmatched junction nucleotides: 3. The CDR3 DNA follows: TGTGCCAGCAGCCGGGACAGGGGGACCTACGAGCAGTACTTC. Translated, it gives CASSRDRGTYEQYF.

The count of this clone is one. This chain joins TRBV7-9 and TRBJ1-1; 10 nucleotides align to TRBD1. The CDR3 spans 15 residues. With 7 bases clipped from V and 2 bases from J, the junction kept 7 bases outside the gene matches. The V gene's germline CDR1 is SEHNR and CDR2 FQNEAQ (reference sequence). The CDR3 region is CASTQGQGSNTEAFF. The DNA for the CDR3 is TGTGCCAGCACCCAGGGACAGGGGAGTAACACTGAAGCTTTCTTT.

V gene TRBV6-5 combines with J gene TRBJ2-2; a possible D gene is TRBD1 (5 bases). The length of the CDR3 is 15 residues. V lost 6 bases, J lost 9 bases, and 20 bases lay in between. Germline values: CDR1 MNHEY, CDR2 SVGAGI. The CDR3 DNA sequence: TGTGCCAGCAGCCACTCTGTGGTGGGGCTCCGGGAGCTGTTTTTT. Translating it yields CASSHSVVGLRELFF.

The J gene is TRBJ1-5, the V gene TRBV27; D not certain. Trimming took off 3 bases at V and 4 bases at J, with 7 bases between the two ends. Germline CDR1 and CDR2: MNHEY and SMNVEV (reference sequence). This CDR3 region has 13 residues. The chain's CDR3 is CASSLSGNQPQHF. CDR3 bases: TGTGCCAGCAGTTTGTCGGGGAATCAGCCCCAGCATTTT.

This chain joins TRBV19 and TRBJ1-1; 9 bases agree with TRBD1. CDR3 length equals 15 residues. Germline CDR1 LNHDA, CDR2 SQIVND (reference sequence). V lost 5 bases to trimming and J lost 1 base; unmatched junction nucleotides: 5. DNA for the CDR3: TGTGCCAGTAGTCGCCTGGGACAGGGGAACACTGAAGCTTTCTTT. Translation gives CASSRLGQGNTEAFF. Combining the CDR3 with reference TRBV19 and TRBJ1-1 gives the whole variable domain DGGITQSPKYLFRKEGQNVTLSCEQNLNHDAMYWYRQDPGQGLRLIYYSQIVNDFQKGDIAEGYSVSREKKESFPLTVTSAQKNPTAFYLCASSRLGQGNTEAFFGQGTRLTVV.

This sequence joins TRBV2 and TRBJ2-1; TRBD1 is a possible D gene (8 bases). V lost 6 bases and J lost 0, with 15 bases in between. The CDR3 is 16 amino acids. Germline lookup yields CDR1 SNHLY and CDR2 FYNNEI. Written as DNA, the CDR3 is TGTGCCAGCAGGCCACAGGGGGGGGGCTCCTACAATGAGCAGTTCTTC. It yields the protein CASRPQGGGSYNEQFF.

The chain links TRBV5-1 to TRBJ1-1; tentatively, D is TRBD1 (6 bases). Germline loops: CDR1 SGHRS, CDR2 YFSETQ. Trimming pared 2 bases from V and 3 bases from J, leaving 11 bases between. The CDR3 has 14 residues. CDR3 sequence reads: CASSFQGTYTEAFF. The CDR3 nucleotides are TGCGCCAGCAGCTTCCAGGGGACATACACTGAAGCTTTCTTT.

The chain has TRBV19 and TRBJ2-7; 12 positions agree with TRBD2. The CDR3 covers 14 residues. V shed 5 bases, J shed 4 bases, and the junction held 3 bases outside the gene matches. CDR1 is LNHDA and CDR2 is SQIVND in the germline V gene (reference sequence). CDR3 protein: CASSLTSGSYEQYF. The CDR3 nucleotides are TGTGCCAGTAGTTTGACTAGCGGGAGTTACGAGCAGTACTTC. The whole variable domain, remainder taken from reference TRBV19 and TRBJ2-7, is DGGITQSPKYLFRKEGQNVTLSCEQNLNHDAMYWYRQDPGQGLRLIYYSQIVNDFQKGDIAEGYSVSREKKESFPLTVTSAQKNPTAFYLCASSLTSGSYEQYFGPGTRLTVT.

The chain employs TRBV7-3 and TRBJ2-5; TRBD2 agrees at 14 bases. V lost 4 bases, J lost 5 bases, and 6 bases stayed unmatched. The CDR3 loop spans 16 amino acids. Germline V gene data show CDR1 as SGHTA and CDR2 as FQGTGA. CDR3 loop: CASSSGTSGGLETQYF. The CDR3 DNA sequence: TGTGCCAGCAGCTCCGGGACTAGCGGGGGACTGGAGACCCAGTACTTC.

J is TRBJ1-1 and V is TRBV4-1; 7 nucleotides line up with TRBD1. V lost 11 bases to trimming and J lost 4 bases; unmatched junction nucleotides: 10. Germline CDR1 is MGHRA and CDR2 is YSYEKL. There are 13 residues in the CDR3. This CDR3 reads CASKGTAGTEAFF. CDR3 nucleotides: TGCGCCTCAAAAGGGACAGCCGGCACTGAAGCTTTCTTT.

Regarding this clone: Sequence at one end of the junction differs from germline and may be a read error. V and J are TRBV4-1 and TRBJ2-5, with TRBD1 identical over 9 bases. Germline V gene data show CDR1 as MGHRA and CDR2 as YSYEKL. The CDR3 length is 14 residues. Here the CDR3 reads CASSQEAWGQGKDF. CDR3 nucleotides: TGCGCCAGCAGCCAAGAGGCCTGGGGACAGGGTAAGGACTTC.

The chain has TRBV10-2 and TRBJ1-1; a weak D match, TRBD1 (6 bases). This CDR3 contains 14 residues. The V gene's germline CDR1 is WSHSY and CDR2 SAAADI. Trimming took off 5 bases at V and 3 bases at J, with 13 bases between the two ends. Here the CDR3 DNA reads TGCGCCAGCAGTACCCGGGACAAGTACACTGAAGCTTTCTTT. Translated, it gives CASSTRDKYTEAFF.

A remark on this clone: The germline gene is not matched at one end of the junction; a read error may be the cause. The V gene is TRBV27, the J gene TRBJ1-2, with no clear D. This CDR3 is built from 14 residues. CDR1 and CDR2 (germline): MNHEY, SMNVEV (reference sequence). In nucleotides, the CDR3 is TGTGCCAGCAGCTTATATCGGGAATCTTATGGCTACACCTTC. Translated, it gives CASSLYRESYGYTF.

The genes are TRBV28 and TRBJ1-1; 8 positions match TRBD1. The CDR3 consists of 13 residues. Losses at the gene ends were 4 bases for V and 9 bases for J; bases not matched to a gene: 7. The germline V gene encodes CDR1 MDHEN and CDR2 SYDVKM. The CDR3 DNA sequence: TGTGCCAGCAGTTCAGGACAGGGACAGAAAGCTTTCTTT. It yields the protein CASSSGQGQKAFF.

The genes are TRBV4-1 and TRBJ2-2; no firm D call. The V and J ends lost 0 bases and 5 bases respectively, with 7 bases between them. Germline-derived CDR1 and CDR2 are MGHRA and YSYEKL. CDR3 length equals 14 residues. The CDR3 region is CASSQDRGTGELFF. The CDR3 coding sequence is TGCGCCAGCAGCCAAGATCGAGGTACCGGGGAGCTGTTTTTT.

J is TRBJ1-6 and V is TRBV7-3; possible D gene TRBD1, 6 bases. CDR1 and CDR2 (germline): SGHTA, FQGTGA. This CDR3 is 11 amino acids long. V was trimmed by 5 bases and J by 14 bases, leaving 10 bases between them. For the CDR3, the DNA is TGTGCCAGCAGCCGGGCAGGGGCCCTCCACTTT. Its translation: CASSRAGALHF.

V gene TRBV5-1 combines with J gene TRBJ2-1, with 8 bases aligning to TRBD1. The CDR3 extends over 16 amino acids. V lost 2 bases to trimming and J lost 0 bases; unmatched junction nucleotides: 4. Germline V CDR1 and CDR2: SGHRS, YFSETQ. The CDR3: CASSLGQGSSYNEQFF. CDR3 sequence (DNA): TGCGCCAGCAGCTTAGGACAGGGCAGCTCCTACAATGAGCAGTTCTTC.

The CDR3 DNA follows: TGTGCCAGCAGTCCCGAGCGATCCTCCTACAATGAGCAGTTCTTC. It encodes CASSPERSSYNEQFF. V usage is TRBV6-5 and J usage is TRBJ2-1; D gene unclear. CDR3 length equals 15 residues. Germline CDR1 reads MNHEY; CDR2 reads SVGAGI. The germline V and J ends were trimmed by 5 bases and 0 bases, with 11 bases remaining between them.

The chain employs TRBV9 and TRBJ1-6; 7 nucleotides match TRBD1. CDR3 length equals 16 residues. V shed 4 bases and J 0 bases; nucleotides not matched to a gene: 4. Looked up from germline, CDR1 is SGDLS and CDR2 is YYNGEE. The CDR3 here is CASSPDRSSYNSPLHF. CDR3 DNA sequence: TGTGCCAGCAGCCCGGACAGGAGCTCCTATAATTCACCCCTCCACTTT.

This rearrangement joins TRBV19 to TRBJ2-7, with a tentative D call TRBD1 (6 bases). In germline, CDR1 is LNHDA, CDR2 SQIVND (reference sequence). Trimming took off 1 base at V and 5 bases at J, with 9 bases between the two ends. The CDR3 length is 13 residues. The CDR3 is CASSIGRQDEQYF. CDR3 DNA sequence: TGTGCCAGTAGTATAGGACGACAGGACGAGCAGTACTTC.

The chain recombines TRBV5-1 with TRBJ2-7, with D perhaps matching TRBD2 (5 bases). CDR1 SGHRS and CDR2 YFSETQ come from the germline V gene. Trimming cost V 2 bases and J 2 bases, with 17 bases left between them. There are 16 residues in the CDR3. This chain's CDR3 is CASSLESGSSTYEQYF. The CDR3 DNA reads TGCGCCAGCAGCTTAGAATCGGGGTCTTCTACCTACGAGCAGTACTTC.

The chain carries TRBV7-3 and TRBJ1-6; the match to TRBD1 covers 8 bases. The V segment lost 5 bases and the J segment 6 bases; nucleotides outside the gene matches: 9. The germline V gene encodes CDR1 SGHTA and CDR2 FQGTGA. The CDR3 extends over 16 amino acids. The CDR3 loop is CASSVTGQAFNSPLHF. The CDR3 DNA reads as TGTGCCAGCAGCGTCACGGGACAGGCGTTTAATTCACCCCTCCACTTT.

The CDR3 bases are TGTGCCAGCAGCCAAGATGAGGCAGCCTATGGCTACACCTTC. This translates into CASSQDEAAYGYTF. The chain has TRBV3-1 (or the pseudogene TRBV3-2) and TRBJ1-2; D ambiguous. Trimming removed 0 bases from V and 4 bases from J, with 9 bases in between. This CDR3 region has 14 residues. CDR1 LGHDT and CDR2 YNNKEL come from the germline V gene (reference sequence).

The V and J genes are TRBV19 and TRBJ2-4; weak D call: TRBD2 (7 bases). The CDR3 extends over 15 amino acids. Germline CDR1 is LNHDA and CDR2 is SQIVND (reference sequence). Trimming stripped 5 bases from V and 0 bases from J, with 11 bases between. The CDR3 bases are TGTGCCAGTAGTTACGGGGGGCGAGCCAAAAACATTCAGTACTTC. This sequence encodes CASSYGGRAKNIQYF.

The chain has TRBV29-1 and TRBJ1-2; 7 nucleotides line up with TRBD1. Looked up from germline, CDR1 is SQVTM and CDR2 is ANQGSEA. The CDR3 covers 15 residues. V gave up 1 base and J gave up 5 bases; unmatched junction bases: 10. The CDR3 here is CSVEASRGLAYGYTF. For the CDR3, the DNA is TGCAGCGTTGAAGCTTCTAGGGGGCTGGCTTATGGCTACACCTTC.